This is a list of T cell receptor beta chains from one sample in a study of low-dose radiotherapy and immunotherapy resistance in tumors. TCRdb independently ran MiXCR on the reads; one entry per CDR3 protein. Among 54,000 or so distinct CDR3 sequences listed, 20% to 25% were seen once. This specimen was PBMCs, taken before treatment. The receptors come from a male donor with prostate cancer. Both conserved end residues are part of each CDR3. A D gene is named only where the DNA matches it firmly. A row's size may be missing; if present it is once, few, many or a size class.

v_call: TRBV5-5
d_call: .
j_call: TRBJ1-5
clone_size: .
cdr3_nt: TGTGCCAGCAGCCGTAACAGGGATCAGCCCCAGCATTTT
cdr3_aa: CASSRNRDQPQHF

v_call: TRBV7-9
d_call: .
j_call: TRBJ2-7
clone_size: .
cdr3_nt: TGTGCCAGCAGCTTAGTATTGGGCAGGAAGACCTACGAGCAGTACTTC
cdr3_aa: CASSLVLGRKTYEQYF

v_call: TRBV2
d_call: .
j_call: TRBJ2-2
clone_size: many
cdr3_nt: TGTGCCAGCAGTGAAGGGTCCCTCCCCGGGGAGCTGTTTTTT
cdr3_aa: CASSEGSLPGELFF

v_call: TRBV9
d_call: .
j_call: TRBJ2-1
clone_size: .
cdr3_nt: TGTGCCAGCAGCGGGGGGAACTCCTACAATGAGCAGTTCTTC
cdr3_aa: CASSGGNSYNEQFF

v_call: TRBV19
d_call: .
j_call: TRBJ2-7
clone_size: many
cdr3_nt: TGTGCCAGTAGTATAGGAGCTTTAGCCCCCAACGAGCAGTACTTC
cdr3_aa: CASSIGALAPNEQYF

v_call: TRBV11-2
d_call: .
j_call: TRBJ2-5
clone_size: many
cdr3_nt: TGTGCCAGCAGGCCAGCGGCGGAGACCCAGTACTTC
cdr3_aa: CASRPAAETQYF

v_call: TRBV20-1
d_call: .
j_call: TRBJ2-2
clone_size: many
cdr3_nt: TGCAGTGCTAGAGATTCACAGAGCACCGGGGAGCTGTTTTTT
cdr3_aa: CSARDSQSTGELFF

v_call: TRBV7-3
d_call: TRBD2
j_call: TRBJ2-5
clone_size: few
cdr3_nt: TGTGCCAGCAGCCCAGGACTAGCGGGCAAACAAGAGACCCAGTACTTC
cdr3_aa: CASSPGLAGKQETQYF

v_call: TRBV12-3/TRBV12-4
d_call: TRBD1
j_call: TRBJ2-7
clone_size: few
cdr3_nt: TGTGCCAGCAGCGAGACCGGGACAGGGGTCCACGAGCAGTACTTC
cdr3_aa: CASSETGTGVHEQYF

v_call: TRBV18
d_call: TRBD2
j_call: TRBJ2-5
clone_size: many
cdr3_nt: TGTGCCAGCTCACCAGTCAGTACGGGAGGGGGAGAGACCCAGTACTTC
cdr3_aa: CASSPVSTGGGETQYF

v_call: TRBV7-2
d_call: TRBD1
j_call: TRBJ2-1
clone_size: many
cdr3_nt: TGTGCCAGCAGCTTCGACAGGGGGCCGGATGAGCAGTTCTTC
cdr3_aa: CASSFDRGPDEQFF

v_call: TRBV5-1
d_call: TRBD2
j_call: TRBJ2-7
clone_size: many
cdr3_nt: TGCGCCAGCAGCTTGGAACAAGTAGCGGGGATCTACGAGCAGTACTTC
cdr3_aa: CASSLEQVAGIYEQYF

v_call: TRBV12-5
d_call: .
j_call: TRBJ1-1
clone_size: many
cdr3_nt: TGTGCTAGTGGTCCCTCGGGGCGAGGGACTGAAGCTTTCTTT
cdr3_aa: CASGPSGRGTEAFF

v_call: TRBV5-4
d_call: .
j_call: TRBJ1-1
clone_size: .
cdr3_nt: TGTGCCAGCAGCTTAAACAGGAACACTGAAGCTTTCTTT
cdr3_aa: CASSLNRNTEAFF

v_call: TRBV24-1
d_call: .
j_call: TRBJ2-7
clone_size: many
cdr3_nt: TGTGCCACCAGTGACGTTCCCGGGAATTCCTACGAGCAGTACTTC
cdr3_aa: CATSDVPGNSYEQYF

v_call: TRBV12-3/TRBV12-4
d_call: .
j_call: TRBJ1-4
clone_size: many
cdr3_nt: TGTGCCAGCAGTTTCGGGGGTACCCCCTTGAAGTTAGAAAAACTGTTTTTT
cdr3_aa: CASSFGGTPLKLEKLFF

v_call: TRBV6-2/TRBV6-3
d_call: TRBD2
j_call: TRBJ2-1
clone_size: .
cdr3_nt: TGTGCCAGCAAGGGACTAGCGGGGGTTAAGTACAATGAGCAGTTCTTC
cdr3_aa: CASKGLAGVKYNEQFF

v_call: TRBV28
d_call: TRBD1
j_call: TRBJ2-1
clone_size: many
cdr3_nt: TGTGCCAGCAGTTACCGCCTGACAGGGGCAAAAAGCTCCTACAATGAGCAGTTCTTC
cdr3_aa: CASSYRLTGAKSSYNEQFF